The 12 T cell receptor beta chains presented below share a single source sample, sequenced in a study of T-cell memory formation after mild COVID-19. MiXCR was run by TCRdb on the 5' RACE reads, yielding one entry per CDR3 protein. The repertoire holds roughly 300,000 distinct CDR3 sequences, roughly 8.2% seen once, with around a fifth in the top ten. Sequencing was carried out using PBMCs or a T cell subset sorted from them (not recorded which). These receptors came from a man in his late teens or twenties who had mild COVID-19 (a few samples of this study predate the infection). Cell type and time point are not known.

This rearrangement joins TRBV30 to TRBJ2-3, with a tentative D call TRBD2 (6 bases). CDR1 is GTSNPN, CDR2 SVGIG, per germline (reference sequence). Trimming shortened V by 0 bases and J by 3 bases, and 7 bases separated the two germline ends. The CDR3 has 13 residues. The CDR3 DNA is TGTGCCTGGAGTGTAGGGACTACAGATACGCAGTATTTT. Protein product: CAWSVGTTDTQYF.

The rearrangement uses TRBV18 and TRBJ1-5; D gene ambiguous. Germline lookup yields CDR1 KGHSH and CDR2 LQKENI. V was trimmed by 3 bases and J by 6 bases, leaving 9 bases between them. The CDR3 consists of 13 residues. The CDR3 nucleotides are TGTGCCAGCTCACCCAGTGAAGGTCAGCCCCAGCATTTT. Translation: CASSPSEGQPQHF.

Note on this clonotype: Germline and junction disagree at one end, which may indicate a read error. The chain is built from TRBV18 and TRBJ2-1, with D uncertain. This CDR3 comprises 15 residues. Germline loops: CDR1 KGHSH, CDR2 LQKENI. The CDR3 DNA reads TGTGCCAGCTCACCACCAAGTCTCTCCGACAATGAGCAGTTCTTC. Protein product: CASSPPSLSDNEQFF.

As for this clonotype: This clone may be a read error of a much larger clone one base away. The chain combines TRBV7-9 with TRBJ2-3; no clear D. V was cut by 5 bases and J by 0 bases, with 15 bases left in between. The CDR3 spans 16 residues. Germline V gene lookup returns CDR1 SEHNR and CDR2 FQNEAQ (reference sequence). CDR3 amino acids: CASSHPLGGSTDTQYF. The CDR3 bases are TGTGCCAGCAGCCACCCTCTTGGCGGTAGCACAGATACGCAGTATTTT.

This clonotype has a handful of counts. This chain connects TRBV2 to TRBJ1-2; D is perhaps TRBD1 (6 bases). The length of the CDR3 is 16 residues. CDR1 is SNHLY, CDR2 FYNNEI, per germline. Trimming left V 5 bases short and J 0 bases short, with 16 bases between. CDR3: CASSPLGTLTNYGYTF. The CDR3 bases are TGTGCCAGCAGTCCTCTGGGGACACTTACTAACTATGGCTACACCTTC.

This sequence joins TRBV7-2 and TRBJ2-7; 13 nucleotides agree with TRBD2. V trimming: 5 bases; J trimming: 9 bases; junction bases outside the gene matches: 7. The CDR3 length is 14 residues. Germline CDR1 reads SGHTA; CDR2 reads FQGNSA. CDR3 amino acids: CASSHTSGGAPQYF. For the CDR3, the DNA is TGTGCCAGCAGCCATACTAGCGGGGGGGCCCCGCAGTACTTC.

This clonotype was observed a few times. The CDR3 DNA reads as TGTGCCAGCAGCCAACGTACGAGGGGGTCCTACGAGCAGTACTTC. This translates into CASSQRTRGSYEQYF. This chain uses TRBV14 with TRBJ2-7, with D perhaps matching TRBD1 (6 bases). V lost 2 bases and J 1 base, leaving 12 bases between the germline ends. Germline CDR1 reads SGHDN; CDR2 reads FVKESK. The CDR3 consists of 15 residues.

V is TRBV12-3 or TRBV12-4 and J is TRBJ2-2; D is ambiguous. Trimming cost V 2 bases and J 5 bases, with 9 bases left between them. CDR3 length: 14 residues. CDR3 residues: CASSLRVWTGELFF. The CDR3 bases are TGTGCCAGCAGTTTACGAGTGTGGACCGGGGAGCTGTTTTTT.

This clonotype turned up a few times. The V gene is TRBV20-1, the J gene TRBJ2-3, with 10 bases identical to TRBD2. V lost 2 bases to trimming and J lost 3 bases; unmatched junction nucleotides: 8. The CDR3 is made up of 16 amino acids. Germline CDR1 and CDR2: DFQATT and SNEGSKA (reference sequence). The CDR3 sequence: CSARTYLAGATDTQYF. For the CDR3, the DNA is TGCAGTGCTAGAACCTATCTAGCGGGGGCTACAGATACGCAGTATTTT.

This clonotype was detected only a few times. CDR3 in amino acids: CASSVPGEQFF. CDR3 sequence (DNA): TGTGCCAGCAGCGTCCCCGGTGAGCAGTTCTTC. The rearrangement links TRBV9 to TRBJ2-1, with no clear D. V lost 2 bases and J lost 9, with 6 bases in between. The germline V gene encodes CDR1 SGDLS and CDR2 YYNGEE. This CDR3 has 11 residues. The full variable domain, in which reference TRBV9 and TRBJ2-1 provide the parts outside the CDR3, is DSGVTQTPKHLITATGQRVTLRCSPRSGDLSVYWYQQSLDQGLQFLIQYYNGEERAKGNILERFSAQQFPDLHSELNLSSLELGDSALYFCASSVPGEQFFGPGTRLTVL.

The chain recombines TRBV2 with TRBJ2-6; D remains unclear. The germline gives CDR1 SNHLY, CDR2 FYNNEI. The V and J ends lost 3 bases and 0 bases respectively, with 3 bases between them. The CDR3 loop spans 14 amino acids. The CDR3 coding sequence is TGTGCCAGCAGTGAGGACTCTGGGGCCAACGTCCTGACTTTC. Translating gives CASSEDSGANVLTF.

The V gene is TRBV3-1, the J gene TRBJ2-1; 7 bases are shared with TRBD1. The CDR3 totals 12 residues. V lost 3 bases and J lost 10; bases outside the gene matches: 3. In germline, CDR1 is LGHDT, CDR2 YNNKEL (reference sequence). Written as DNA, the CDR3 is TGTGCCAGCAGCCAGTTGGGACAGGAGCAGTTCTTC. This encodes CASSQLGQEQFF.